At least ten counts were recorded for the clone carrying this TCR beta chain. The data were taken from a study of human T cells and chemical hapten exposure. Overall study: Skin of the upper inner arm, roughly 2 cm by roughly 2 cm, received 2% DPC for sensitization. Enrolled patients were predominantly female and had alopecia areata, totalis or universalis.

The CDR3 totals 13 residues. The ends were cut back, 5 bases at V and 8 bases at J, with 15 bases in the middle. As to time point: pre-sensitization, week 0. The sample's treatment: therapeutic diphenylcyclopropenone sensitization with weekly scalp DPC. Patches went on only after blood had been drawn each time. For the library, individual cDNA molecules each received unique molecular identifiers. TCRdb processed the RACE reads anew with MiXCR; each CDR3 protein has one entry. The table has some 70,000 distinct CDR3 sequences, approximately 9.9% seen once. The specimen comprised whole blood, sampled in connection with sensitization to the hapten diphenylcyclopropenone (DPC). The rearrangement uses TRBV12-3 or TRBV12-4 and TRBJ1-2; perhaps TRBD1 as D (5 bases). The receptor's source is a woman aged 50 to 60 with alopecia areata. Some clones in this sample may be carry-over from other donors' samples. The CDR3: CASSAPLGRGYTF. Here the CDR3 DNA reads TGTGCCAGCAGTGCCCCCCTGGGGCGGGGCTACACCTTC.